The T cell receptor (beta chain) described here comes from a study of OX40 agonist ivuxolimab in advanced cancers. Blood got drawn at baseline, again on cycle 4 day 1, and then on cycle 7 day 1. TCRdb's copy holds only in-frame clones and misses some; the assay was immunoSEQ multiplex PCR. The sample includes over 60,000 clones, roughly 87% seen only once; the top ten take 2% to 2.5%. Germline trimming cut 3 bases from V and 7 bases from J; bases unmatched to any gene: 6. Germline V gives CDR1 SGHRS, CDR2 YFSETQ. This CDR3 contains 14 residues. This clone was counted a single time. The chain is built from TRBV5-1 and TRBJ1-1; TRBD1 matches at 10 bases. Sequencing was performed on CD4+ or CD8+ T cells sorted from blood, taken in a trial of the OX40 agonist ivuxolimab. The receptor's source is an adult with an advanced solid tumor such as melanoma, head and neck, liver or kidney cancer. The CDR3 sequence is CASSSGDRGDEAFF. The CDR3 region has the DNA TGCGCCAGCAGCTCCGGGGACAGGGGTGATGAAGCTTTCTTT.